This TCR beta chain was found in a study of blood T cell repertoires in COVID-19. Study-level background: Samples taken during acute and convalescent COVID-19 were collected in the United States, Italy and Spain. Sources were T cells, B-cell-depleted T cells, or PBMCs; the material itself was cDNA or gDNA.

Germline CDR1 is SQVTM and CDR2 is ANQGSEA. CDR3 length: 14 amino acids. The V and J ends lost 7 bases and 4 bases, in that order; junction bases with no gene match: 10. Methods used by the authors: Counts of nucleated cells, estimated from reference gene primer amplification, were obtained. Profiling relied on immunoSEQ multiplex PCR, and the TCRdb table lists in-frame clones only, not all of them. From that table come the V and J calls and clone size; the DNA was used to work out D and trimming. The sample yields tens of thousands of clones, roughly 90% seen once. The receptor was isolated from a woman aged 60-75 years with acute or convalescent COVID-19. The chain has TRBV29-1 and TRBJ1-1; 9 nucleotides line up with TRBD1. The sample was peripheral blood. The chain's CDR3 is CSAYRGLYSTEAFF. Here the CDR3 DNA reads TGCAGCGCCTACAGGGGGCTTTATTCCACTGAAGCTTTCTTT. Full variable domain (remainder filled in from reference TRBV29-1 and TRBJ1-1): SAVISQKPSRDICQRGTSLTIQCQVDSQVTMMFWYRQQPGQSLTLIATANQGSEATYESGFVIDKFPISRPNLTFSTLTVSNMSPEDSSIYLCSAYRGLYSTEAFFGQGTRLTVV.